This TCR beta chain was obtained from a study of blood T cell repertoires in COVID-19. Turning to the study itself: Spain, Italy and the United States supplied samples that represented acute and convalescent COVID-19. Nucleic acid was either cDNA or gDNA, and it came from T cells, B-cell-depleted T cells, or PBMCs.

As originally analysed: Using reference gene primer amplification, nucleated cell counts were estimated. Sequencing used immunoSEQ multiplex PCR; TCRdb keeps in-frame clones, though not all of them. That table supplies the V and J calls and clone size; D and trimming were determined from the DNA. This sample carries 200,000 to 300,000 clones, about 80% of them seen once, and the ten largest clones take 8.9%. Germline lookup yields CDR1 SGHTA and CDR2 FQGNSA. The ends lost 5 bases at V and 10 bases at J; junction bases unmatched: 12. The CDR3 covers 16 residues. The clonotype was recovered from an elderly man with acute or convalescent COVID-19. The specimen was peripheral blood. This rearrangement joins TRBV7-2 to TRBJ1-6; 9 bases agree with TRBD1. The CDR3 DNA reads as TGTGCCAGCAGCACTAGGGGGGGACAGGGAAAATCACCCCTCCACTTT. Protein product: CASSTRGGQGKSPLHF.